A selection of T cell receptor beta chains follows, all from one sample in a study of blood T cell repertoires in COVID-19. The data were produced by immunoSEQ multiplex PCR, yet TCRdb's version contains in-frame clones alone and is incomplete. Counted here are some 200,000 clones, approximately 86% occurring once; the ten biggest clones make up under 0.95%. Sequences were obtained from peripheral blood. These receptors were obtained from a man aged 55 to 70 with COVID-19, enrolled during active disease. Each CDR3 is given with its conserved first and last residue. Each record gives: clone size, D gene, V gene, J gene, CDR3 length, CDR3 DNA, CDR3 protein. D genes are given only for firm matches. Clone size is given for some rows only: seen once, a few or many times, or a class if the clone is expanded.

clone_size: .; d_call: .; v_call: TRBV27; j_call: TRBJ1-3; cdr3_length: 16; cdr3_nt: TGTGCCAGCAGTTTTTCGGGGGGCAGAGGTGGAAACACCATATATTTT; cdr3_aa: CASSFSGGRGGNTIYF
clone_size: .; d_call: .; v_call: TRBV27; j_call: TRBJ1-2; cdr3_length: 13; cdr3_nt: TGTGCCAGCAGTTCTTCAGGGTTCCGGGGCTACACCTTC; cdr3_aa: CASSSSGFRGYTF
clone_size: .; d_call: .; v_call: TRBV19; j_call: TRBJ1-2; cdr3_length: 12; cdr3_nt: TGTGCCAGTAGTGTCCTTAACTATGGCTACACCTTC; cdr3_aa: CASSVLNYGYTF
clone_size: .; d_call: .; v_call: TRBV2; j_call: TRBJ1-5; cdr3_length: 13; cdr3_nt: TGTGCCAGCAACGCGGTAGGCAATCAGCCCCAGCATTTT; cdr3_aa: CASNAVGNQPQHF
clone_size: .; d_call: TRBD1; v_call: TRBV11-2; j_call: TRBJ1-2; cdr3_length: 14; cdr3_nt: TGTGCCAGCACCACATGGGACAGGGGCTATGGCTACACCTTC; cdr3_aa: CASTTWDRGYGYTF
clone_size: .; d_call: .; v_call: TRBV4-3; j_call: TRBJ2-7; cdr3_length: 15; cdr3_nt: TGCGCCAGCAGCCAAGATGGGCAGGGGACCTTCGAGCAGTACTTC; cdr3_aa: CASSQDGQGTFEQYF
clone_size: .; d_call: TRBD1; v_call: TRBV5-4; j_call: TRBJ1-1; cdr3_length: 14; cdr3_nt: TGTGCCAGCAGCTTTACAGGGGGAAAGACTGAAGCTTTCTTT; cdr3_aa: CASSFTGGKTEAFF
clone_size: .; d_call: TRBD2; v_call: TRBV6-4; j_call: TRBJ2-1; cdr3_length: 15; cdr3_nt: TGTGCCAGCAGTGACTCGACTAGCGAGAGCAATGAGCAGTTCTTC; cdr3_aa: CASSDSTSESNEQFF
clone_size: few; d_call: TRBD1; v_call: TRBV6-5; j_call: TRBJ1-6; cdr3_length: 15; cdr3_nt: TGTGCCAGCAGCCGAGGACAGGGTTATAATTCACCCCTCCACTTT; cdr3_aa: CASSRGQGYNSPLHF
clone_size: few; d_call: .; v_call: TRBV9; j_call: TRBJ2-7; cdr3_length: 14; cdr3_nt: TGTGCCAGCGGCCCTCAGGGGAACTCCTACGAGCAGTACTTC; cdr3_aa: CASGPQGNSYEQYF
clone_size: .; d_call: .; v_call: TRBV2; j_call: TRBJ1-1; cdr3_length: 13; cdr3_nt: TGTGCCAGCAGCTTGCAGGGAACCACTGAAGCTTTCTTT; cdr3_aa: CASSLQGTTEAFF
clone_size: few; d_call: TRBD2; v_call: TRBV29-1; j_call: TRBJ2-7; cdr3_length: 14; cdr3_nt: TGCAGCGTTGAAGGGGGGACTAGCGCCTACGAGCAGTACTTC; cdr3_aa: CSVEGGTSAYEQYF
clone_size: .; d_call: .; v_call: TRBV4-3; j_call: TRBJ1-1; cdr3_length: 12; cdr3_nt: TGCGCCAGCAGCCAAGATCTTGGGAGAGCTTTCTTT; cdr3_aa: CASSQDLGRAFF
clone_size: .; d_call: .; v_call: TRBV10-3; j_call: TRBJ1-1; cdr3_length: 12; cdr3_nt: TGTGCCATCAGTGACTCGAGGCGTGAAGCTTTCTTT; cdr3_aa: CAISDSRREAFF
clone_size: .; d_call: .; v_call: TRBV6-1; j_call: TRBJ1-3; cdr3_length: 15; cdr3_nt: TGTGCCAGCAGTGACCAGGGGTCCCTTGGAAACACCATATATTTT; cdr3_aa: CASSDQGSLGNTIYF
clone_size: .; d_call: .; v_call: TRBV7-8; j_call: TRBJ2-7; cdr3_length: 14; cdr3_nt: TGTGCCAGCAGCTTAGGTTACCCAGGTTACGAGCAGTACTTC; cdr3_aa: CASSLGYPGYEQYF
clone_size: .; d_call: TRBD1; v_call: TRBV19; j_call: TRBJ1-2; cdr3_length: 13; cdr3_nt: TGTGCCAGTAGAACCGGGACAGGGGACGGCTACACCTTC; cdr3_aa: CASRTGTGDGYTF
clone_size: .; d_call: .; v_call: TRBV10-2; j_call: TRBJ1-4; cdr3_length: 14; cdr3_nt: TGCGCCAGCAGTGAGTCAGGGGCAGGCGAAAAACTGTTTTTT; cdr3_aa: CASSESGAGEKLFF
clone_size: .; d_call: TRBD1; v_call: TRBV6-5; j_call: TRBJ1-2; cdr3_length: 15; cdr3_nt: TGTGCCAGCAGTTACGAGACAGGGGTTGGCTATGGCTACACCTTC; cdr3_aa: CASSYETGVGYGYTF
clone_size: .; d_call: .; v_call: TRBV6-5; j_call: TRBJ1-1; cdr3_length: 14; cdr3_nt: TGTGCCAGCACCGAGGGTGGCAAGAACACTGAAGCTTTCTTT; cdr3_aa: CASTEGGKNTEAFF
clone_size: once; d_call: .; v_call: TRBV6-5; j_call: TRBJ2-2; cdr3_length: 15; cdr3_nt: TGTGCCAGCAGGTCGTGGGCAACGAACACCGGGGAGCTGTTTTTT; cdr3_aa: CASRSWATNTGELFF
clone_size: .; d_call: TRBD2; v_call: TRBV19; j_call: TRBJ2-1; cdr3_length: 16; cdr3_nt: TGTGCCAGGAAAAACCAGCGGGAGTCAATCTACAATGAGCAGTTCTTC; cdr3_aa: CARKNQRESIYNEQFF
clone_size: .; d_call: TRBD2; v_call: TRBV19; j_call: TRBJ2-1; cdr3_length: 16; cdr3_nt: TGTGCCAGTAGTATAGACCGGACTAGCGGGAGTAATGAGCAGTTCTTC; cdr3_aa: CASSIDRTSGSNEQFF
clone_size: .; d_call: TRBD1; v_call: TRBV7-6; j_call: TRBJ2-7; cdr3_length: 15; cdr3_nt: TGTGCCAGCAGCCTACTCGGGACAGCTTCCTACGAGCAGTACTTC; cdr3_aa: CASSLLGTASYEQYF
clone_size: .; d_call: .; v_call: TRBV5-6; j_call: TRBJ2-3; cdr3_length: 12; cdr3_nt: TGTGCCAGCAGCCGGACAGCCAATACGCAGTATTTT; cdr3_aa: CASSRTANTQYF
clone_size: few; d_call: .; v_call: TRBV7-2; j_call: TRBJ1-1; cdr3_length: 13; cdr3_nt: TGTGCCAGCAGCCAGTGGCCGAACACTGAAGCTTTCTTT; cdr3_aa: CASSQWPNTEAFF
clone_size: .; d_call: TRBD2; v_call: TRBV9; j_call: TRBJ2-3; cdr3_length: 15; cdr3_nt: TGTGCCAGCAGCGCCACTAGCGGGAAGAAGGATACGCAGTATTTT; cdr3_aa: CASSATSGKKDTQYF
clone_size: .; d_call: .; v_call: TRBV28; j_call: TRBJ1-1; cdr3_length: 15; cdr3_nt: TGTGCCAGCAGTTTATCGGGACATAGGAACACTGAAGCTTTCTTT; cdr3_aa: CASSLSGHRNTEAFF
clone_size: .; d_call: TRBD1; v_call: TRBV5-1; j_call: TRBJ1-6; cdr3_length: 15; cdr3_nt: TGCGCCAGCAGCTTGAGTACAGGGGGGAATTCACCCCTCCACTTT; cdr3_aa: CASSLSTGGNSPLHF
clone_size: .; d_call: TRBD2; v_call: TRBV4-2; j_call: TRBJ2-3; cdr3_length: 16; cdr3_nt: TGTGCCAGCAGCCAAGCTGGGGCGGGAGGGGGAGATACGCAGTATTTT; cdr3_aa: CASSQAGAGGGDTQYF
clone_size: .; d_call: .; v_call: TRBV7-2; j_call: TRBJ1-2; cdr3_length: 17; cdr3_nt: TGTGCCAGCAGCTCCCGAGGGGACACCACCCGATCTTATGGCTACACCTTC; cdr3_aa: CASSSRGDTTRSYGYTF
clone_size: .; d_call: .; v_call: TRBV24-1; j_call: TRBJ1-1; cdr3_length: 18; cdr3_nt: TGTGCCACCAGTGCCCCCCAGGGTCTTTTTTTGGTAGACACTGAAGCTTTCTTT; cdr3_aa: CATSAPQGLFLVDTEAFF
clone_size: many; d_call: TRBD1; v_call: TRBV12-3/TRBV12-4; j_call: TRBJ1-2; cdr3_length: 13; cdr3_nt: TGTGCCAGCAGTGATAACAGGGGTGAGGGCTACACCTTC; cdr3_aa: CASSDNRGEGYTF
clone_size: .; d_call: TRBD1; v_call: TRBV5-1; j_call: TRBJ1-1; cdr3_length: 17; cdr3_nt: TGCGCCAGCAGCTCCTCCGGGACAGGGGGCGTAGACGCTGAAGCTTTCTTT; cdr3_aa: CASSSSGTGGVDAEAFF
clone_size: .; d_call: .; v_call: TRBV29-1; j_call: TRBJ1-2; cdr3_length: 11; cdr3_nt: TGCAGCGTGCGGGTTTTGGCTGGCTACACCTTC; cdr3_aa: CSVRVLAGYTF
clone_size: .; d_call: .; v_call: TRBV9; j_call: TRBJ2-3; cdr3_length: 16; cdr3_nt: TGTGCCAGCAGCGTAGCCCAAAGTACTAGCACAGATACGCAGTATTTT; cdr3_aa: CASSVAQSTSTDTQYF
clone_size: .; d_call: .; v_call: TRBV11-2; j_call: TRBJ2-3; cdr3_length: 16; cdr3_nt: TGTGCCAGCAGCTTAGATCCAGGAACGCTCACAGATACGCAGTATTTT; cdr3_aa: CASSLDPGTLTDTQYF
clone_size: .; d_call: TRBD2; v_call: TRBV6-2/TRBV6-3; j_call: TRBJ2-2; cdr3_length: 15; cdr3_nt: TGTGCCAGCAGTTACACTCGGGGGGGAACCGGGGAGCTGTTTTTT; cdr3_aa: CASSYTRGGTGELFF
clone_size: .; d_call: TRBD2; v_call: TRBV10-3; j_call: TRBJ2-5; cdr3_length: 14; cdr3_nt: TGTGCCATCAGTCCCGGGACTAGCAGCGAGACCCAGTACTTC; cdr3_aa: CAISPGTSSETQYF
clone_size: .; d_call: .; v_call: TRBV5-6; j_call: TRBJ1-4; cdr3_length: 15; cdr3_nt: TGTGCCAGCAGCTCGGGGGTTAACGTAGGCGAAAAACTGTTTTTT; cdr3_aa: CASSSGVNVGEKLFF
clone_size: once; d_call: .; v_call: TRBV9; j_call: TRBJ2-3; cdr3_length: 15; cdr3_nt: TGTGCCAGCAGCGTAGTCGGGATGGGAACAGATACGCAGTATTTT; cdr3_aa: CASSVVGMGTDTQYF
clone_size: .; d_call: .; v_call: TRBV4-1; j_call: TRBJ2-7; cdr3_length: 15; cdr3_nt: TGCGCCAGCAGCCAAGGAACCGGGAATTCCTACGAGCAGTACTTC; cdr3_aa: CASSQGTGNSYEQYF
clone_size: .; d_call: TRBD1; v_call: TRBV18; j_call: TRBJ1-1; cdr3_length: 14; cdr3_nt: TGTGCCAGCTCCCTGGGACAGTTAAACACTGAAGCTTTCTTT; cdr3_aa: CASSLGQLNTEAFF